This TCR beta chain originates from a study of T cell changes during pregnancy in multiple sclerosis. This clone was counted a few times. Germline loops: CDR1 SGHAT, CDR2 FQNNGV. Trimming took 3 bases from V and 8 from J, leaving 11 bases between them. The CDR3 is 14 residues long. Repertoires were generated with immunoSEQ multiplex PCR, while TCRdb's copy carries only in-frame clones and drops some. The sample lists tens of thousands of clones; 92% were seen once. The receptor's source is a female donor with multiple sclerosis, enrolled in a pregnancy study. The sample was CD4+ T cells from peripheral blood mononuclear cells, taken after pregnancy. J is TRBJ1-6 and V is TRBV11-2; D is perhaps TRBD1 (5 bases). CDR3 nucleotide sequence: TGTGCCAGCAGCTTCCATCGGGGGTATTCACCCCTCCACTTT. Translated: CASSFHRGYSPLHF.